The sequence of this T cell receptor (beta chain) was determined in a study of T cell responses to AZD1222 COVID-19 vaccine. Study observations and caveats: Increased Spike-specific TCR breadth and depth were observed after two AZD1222 doses. The CD4 TCRs associated with vaccination extended across spike and predominated at 160-218 and 743-854. The donors showed a predominance of white British ancestry and of females, with possible underestimation of clonal diversity.

Remarks on this clone: Its antigen is still unknown.

Germline CDR1 is SGHRS and CDR2 is YFSETQ. The CDR3 totals 16 residues. V lost 2 bases and J lost 5; bases outside the gene matches: 12. Some clones are missing from TCRdb's copy, which holds only in-frame ones; the method was immunoSEQ multiplex PCR. The sample lists over 130,000 clones; 94% were seen once. Material: peripheral blood, obtained on day 0 of AZD1222 vaccination. This clonotype was sampled from an adult in good health. The V call is TRBV5-1, the J call TRBJ2-5; 7 nucleotides line up with TRBD2. CDR3 sequence: CASSFGGRRDAETQYF. For the CDR3, the DNA is TGCGCCAGCAGCTTTGGCGGGAGAAGGGACGCGGAGACCCAGTACTTC.